Listed below are T cell receptor beta chains from one sample, sequenced in a study of cytomegalovirus exposure and HLA in healthy donors. Sequenced by immunoSEQ multiplex PCR; TCRdb stores in-frame clones only, minus some. The data hold 110,000 to 150,000 clones, with about four fifths observed a single time. Sequencing used PBMCs. These receptors originate from a woman aged 18-29 years in good health and CMV-seropositive. Each CDR3 is given with its conserved first and last residue. D genes are given only for firm matches. The size field is filled for only some rows; it gives once, few, many or a size class.

j_gene	abundance	d_gene	v_gene	CDR3nt	CDR3aa
TRBJ1-3	once	-	TRBV19	TGTGCCAGTAGTATTCCCCCTACAGGGTACTCCTCTGGAAACACCATATATTTT	CASSIPPTGYSSGNTIYF
TRBJ2-7	-	-	TRBV10-1	TGCGCCAGCAGCGCCTGGACAGTATTGGACGAGCAGTACTTC	CASSAWTVLDEQYF
TRBJ2-3	-	TRBD2	TRBV19	TGTGCCAGTAGTAAGATTCGGGGGGGCGGCACAGATACGCAGTATTTT	CASSKIRGGGTDTQYF
TRBJ1-1	few	TRBD1	TRBV12-5	TGTGCTAGTGGTCCCGGACAGGCGGACACTGAAGCTTTCTTT	CASGPGQADTEAFF
TRBJ1-1	-	-	TRBV7-6	TGTGCCAGCAGCTTGAGAGGGAACACTGAAGCTTTCTTT	CASSLRGNTEAFF
TRBJ2-3	-	-	TRBV6-5	TGTGCCAGCAGTTACGACCCGGGGGTCGGAGATACGCAGTATTTT	CASSYDPGVGDTQYF
TRBJ2-3	-	TRBD2	TRBV9	TGTGCCAGCAGCGCTTCTAGCGGGGGGGCCTCAGATACGCAGTATTTT	CASSASSGGASDTQYF
TRBJ2-2	-	-	TRBV21-1	TGTGCCAGCAGCAAAAGCGGGGGGGAGCTGTTTTTT	CASSKSGGELFF
TRBJ2-4	-	-	TRBV7-2	TGTGCCAGCAGCTCCCCTTTCGGACAGTCACTAGCCAAAAACATTCAGTACTTC	CASSSPFGQSLAKNIQYF
TRBJ1-2	-	-	TRBV29-1	TGCAGCGTCGGGGGGGGGAACTATGGCTACACCTTC	CSVGGGNYGYTF
TRBJ1-6	-	-	TRBV19	TGTGCCAGTAGTATTTCCGAGACAGTCCATTCACCCCTCCACTTT	CASSISETVHSPLHF
TRBJ2-1	few	TRBD2	TRBV6-6	TGTGCCAGCCGGACTAGCGGGGCCAAAGGACATGAGCAGTTCTTC	CASRTSGAKGHEQFF
TRBJ1-1	-	-	TRBV11-2	TGTGCCAGCAGCTTGAGGATGAACACTGAAGCTTTCTTT	CASSLRMNTEAFF
TRBJ2-5	once	-	TRBV4-3	TGCGCCAGCAGCCAAGATAACAGGGTAGCGGAGACCCAGTACTTC	CASSQDNRVAETQYF
TRBJ1-2	few	-	TRBV4-3	TGCGCCAGCAGCCAAGATTGGGTCGGGATAATAGCCGATGGCTACACCTTC	CASSQDWVGIIADGYTF
TRBJ2-7	-	TRBD1	TRBV6-6	TGTGCCAGCAGTTACGCGGGACAGGGGGACGAGCAGTACTTC	CASSYAGQGDEQYF
TRBJ2-3	-	-	TRBV5-1	TGCGCCAGCAGCTTGGCCGGTCCTAGCACAGATACGCAGTATTTT	CASSLAGPSTDTQYF
TRBJ2-1	-	TRBD2	TRBV10-2	TGCGCCAGCACCAACCAACTAGCGGGGGGCAATGAGCAGTTCTTC	CASTNQLAGGNEQFF
TRBJ2-5	-	-	TRBV4-2	TGTGCCAGCAGCCAAGTTGCAACTAGTCAAGAGACCCAGTACTTC	CASSQVATSQETQYF
TRBJ2-2	few	-	TRBV4-2	TGTGCCAGCAGCCAAGGTAGTGGCGGGGAGCTGTTTTTT	CASSQGSGGELFF
TRBJ1-4	-	TRBD1	TRBV4-3	TGCGCCAGCAGCCCGGAACCCGGGACAGGGTACGAAAAACTGTTTTTT	CASSPEPGTGYEKLFF
TRBJ1-1	-	TRBD1	TRBV30	TGTGCCTGGATGAAGGGGGCGACCATATTGGACACTGAAGCTTTCTTT	CAWMKGATILDTEAFF
TRBJ2-1	-	TRBD1	TRBV18	TGTGCCAGCTCACGTACAGGGGTGGCTGAGCAGTTCTTC	CASSRTGVAEQFF
TRBJ2-1	few	TRBD2	TRBV28	TGTGCCAGCAGTCCGGGGGGAAATGAGCAGTTCTTC	CASSPGGNEQFF
TRBJ2-3	-	-	TRBV5-4	TGTGCCAGCAGCTTGGCTGGCTTTAGCACAGATACGCAGTATTTT	CASSLAGFSTDTQYF
TRBJ2-1	-	-	TRBV19	TGTGCCAGTACCGCGGATCGGAGCTCCTACAATGAGCAGTTCTTC	CASTADRSSYNEQFF
TRBJ2-7	-	-	TRBV6-1	TGTGCCAGCAGTGGCCGCTTGGGACGGAAGGGGGACTACGAGCAGTACTTC	CASSGRLGRKGDYEQYF
TRBJ2-5	-	-	TRBV25-1	TGTGCCAGCAGTGAGTCCGGGAGCACGAAAGGGGAGACCCAGTACTTC	CASSESGSTKGETQYF
TRBJ1-1	-	-	TRBV23-1	TGCGCCAGCAGTCGAATGAGGACACCATTGAACACTGAAGCTTTCTTT	CASSRMRTPLNTEAFF
TRBJ1-2	-	-	TRBV6-1	TGTGCCAGCAGTGTCCGGGACAAACCTAACTATGGCTACACCTTC	CASSVRDKPNYGYTF
TRBJ2-7	once	TRBD1	TRBV27	TGTGCCAGCAGGTCGACAGGGGGCCCCAACGAGCAGTACTTC	CASRSTGGPNEQYF
TRBJ1-2	-	-	TRBV7-9	TGTGCCAGCAGCTTAGTAGAGGGAATCCAAACCTACACCTTC	CASSLVEGIQTYTF
TRBJ2-1	-	TRBD2	TRBV2	TGTGCCAGCAGTGAACGGACTAGCGGGGTTTTTCGCAGCAATGAGCAGTTCTTC	CASSERTSGVFRSNEQFF
TRBJ2-3	once	TRBD2	TRBV7-9	TGTGCCAGCAGCCCAGGGAGGGCGGGGAGCAGGACAGATACGCAGTATTTT	CASSPGRAGSRTDTQYF
TRBJ2-7	-	-	TRBV5-4	TGTGCCAGCAGCTTGCTACAGGGTTACGAGCAGTACTTC	CASSLLQGYEQYF
TRBJ2-4	-	TRBD2	TRBV5-1	TGCGCCAGCAGCCAACATAGCGGGGGGGCTGTAAACATTCAGTACTTC	CASSQHSGGAVNIQYF
TRBJ1-3	-	-	TRBV12-5	TGTGCTAGTGACGGGAGGACAGCCGGAAACACCATATATTTT	CASDGRTAGNTIYF
TRBJ1-5	-	-	TRBV11-2	TGTGCCAGCAGCTTAGGGCTGAATCAGCCCCAGCATTTT	CASSLGLNQPQHF
TRBJ1-3	-	-	TRBV30	TGTGCCTGGACTACAGGGCCCCCGACTGGAAACACCATATATTTT	CAWTTGPPTGNTIYF
TRBJ2-5	-	-	TRBV2	TGTGCCAGCATGGTACAGGCACAAGAGACCCAGTACTTC	CASMVQAQETQYF
TRBJ1-5	-	TRBD1	TRBV7-9	TGTGCCAGCAGCTCTAGGGACAGTTTCCATCCCCAGCATTTT	CASSSRDSFHPQHF
TRBJ2-7	once	-	TRBV5-4	TGTGCCAGCAGCTTGTCTGGCGGCAGCCCCTCCTACGAGCAGTACTTC	CASSLSGGSPSYEQYF
TRBJ2-1	-	-	TRBV11-3	TGTGCCAGCAGCTTAGCTGGGGGGGGCGATCCTCACTACAATGAGCAGTTCTTC	CASSLAGGGDPHYNEQFF
TRBJ1-2	-	-	TRBV6-5	TGTGCCAGCAGTTTAGACTGGGACTATGGCTACACCTTC	CASSLDWDYGYTF
TRBJ2-7	-	TRBD1	TRBV19	TGTGCCAGTAGTACAGGGGGCAGCTCCTACGAGCAGTACTTC	CASSTGGSSYEQYF
TRBJ2-7	few	-	TRBV7-2	TGTGCCAGCAGCCCCATAGTCCGGGGCTACGAGCAGTACTTC	CASSPIVRGYEQYF
TRBJ2-1	few	-	TRBV4-2	TGTGCCAGCAGCCAAGGAAATCAAGCTGGCTCCTACAATGAGCAGTTCTTC	CASSQGNQAGSYNEQFF
TRBJ2-4	-	-	TRBV4-1	TGCGCCAGCAGCCCACTCGGCGGGATAGCCAAAAACATTCAGTACTTC	CASSPLGGIAKNIQYF
TRBJ2-7	-	-	TRBV7-8	TGTGCCAGCAGCTTGAGCCGGGGGGCTGCCTCCTACGAGCAGTACTTC	CASSLSRGAASYEQYF
TRBJ1-4	once	-	TRBV19	TGTGCCAGTAGTATAGATGGACCCACAGCTAGGGGTGAAAAACTGTTTTTT	CASSIDGPTARGEKLFF
TRBJ2-7	-	-	TRBV29-1	TGCAGCGTTGAAGTCCCCCGAACGAGGACCTACGAGCAGTACTTC	CSVEVPRTRTYEQYF
TRBJ2-1	few	-	TRBV28	TGTGCCAGCAGTTTGAAAACAGATTACAATGAGCAGTTCTTC	CASSLKTDYNEQFF
TRBJ1-1	few	-	TRBV5-1	TGCGCCAGCAGCTTGGGAGGAAACACTGAAGCTTTCTTT	CASSLGGNTEAFF
TRBJ2-1	few	TRBD2	TRBV7-6	TGTGCCAGCAGCCTTGGACTAGCGGGGGGGCCTTCCTACAATGAGCAGTTCTTC	CASSLGLAGGPSYNEQFF
TRBJ1-1	-	TRBD1	TRBV15	TGTGCCACCAGCAGAGTAGAGGGGGCCGCTGAAGCTTTCTTT	CATSRVEGAAEAFF